These T cell receptor beta chains were read from a single sample in a study of T cell responses to AZD1222 COVID-19 vaccine. Method: immunoSEQ multiplex PCR; TCRdb's copy keeps in-frame clones and lacks some. The table records roughly 120,000 clones, about 87% of them present only once. The sequences come from peripheral blood, collected on day 0 of AZD1222 vaccination. The receptor source for this set is an adult in good health. Both conserved end residues are part of each CDR3. The D gene is left open where the match is weak. Some rows mark clone size as missing; the rest say once, few, many or name a class of expanded clone.

abundance,d_gene,j_gene,v_gene,CDR3nt,CDR3aa
-,TRBD1,TRBJ1-5,TRBV4-2,TGTGCCAGCAGCCAAGGGGGGACAGGGGGCTACAATCAGCCCCAGCATTTT,CASSQGGTGGYNQPQHF
-,-,TRBJ1-4,TRBV7-2,TGTGCCAGCAGCATCCGGGACGGGCAAAAACTGTTTTTT,CASSIRDGQKLFF
-,TRBD1,TRBJ2-7,TRBV7-9,TGTGCCAGCAGCCACATGGGGACAGGGGCCCACGAGCAGTACTTC,CASSHMGTGAHEQYF
-,-,TRBJ2-3,TRBV6-5,TGTGCCAGCAGTTACACTAGCCACGCTAGCACAGATACGCAGTATTTT,CASSYTSHASTDTQYF
-,TRBD1,TRBJ1-2,TRBV7-2,TGTGCCAGCAGCTCGACAGGGAGTAATGGCTACACCTTC,CASSSTGSNGYTF
-,TRBD1,TRBJ2-1,TRBV13,TGTGCCAGCAAAGGACAGGGATATGAGCAGTTCTTC,CASKGQGYEQFF
-,-,TRBJ1-2,TRBV7-3,TGTGCCAGCAGCTCCGGACAGCAGTATGGCTACACCTTC,CASSSGQQYGYTF
-,-,TRBJ1-1,TRBV13,TGTGCCAGCAGCTTAGTACGGAGGAACACTGAAGCTTTCTTT,CASSLVRRNTEAFF
-,-,TRBJ1-5,TRBV3-1/TRBV3-2,TGTGCCAGCAGCCAAGATCAGTCCAATCAGCCCCAGCATTTT,CASSQDQSNQPQHF
few,-,TRBJ2-7,TRBV5-6,TGTGCCAGCAGCCCGGGTGGGCACGAGCAGTACTTC,CASSPGGHEQYF
-,TRBD2,TRBJ2-2,TRBV24-1,TGTGCCACCAGTGAAGCGGGGGGGCCGAGCACCGGGGAGCTGTTTTTT,CATSEAGGPSTGELFF
-,-,TRBJ1-2,TRBV5-1,TGCGCCAGCAGCTTGGACACTAACTATGGCTACACCTTC,CASSLDTNYGYTF
-,-,TRBJ2-1,TRBV7-9,TGTGCCAGCAGCTTAGGTGGAGAGCAGTTCTTC,CASSLGGEQFF
-,-,TRBJ2-3,TRBV19,TGTGCCAGTAGTATTGGCCAAACTAGCACAGATACGCAGTATTTT,CASSIGQTSTDTQYF
-,TRBD2,TRBJ2-2,TRBV4-2,TGTGCCAGCAGCCTTACTAGCGGGGACACCGGGGAGCTGTTTTTT,CASSLTSGDTGELFF
-,-,TRBJ1-5,TRBV11-2,TGTGCCAGCAGCTTAGGCGGGGCGGAGAATCAGCCCCAGCATTTT,CASSLGGAENQPQHF
-,TRBD1,TRBJ2-1,TRBV24-1,TGTGCCACCAGTGACCTCACCCGACAGGGAGCCTACAATGAGCAGTTCTTC,CATSDLTRQGAYNEQFF
-,TRBD2,TRBJ2-7,TRBV6-5,TGTGCCAGCAGCCCGGGACTAGCTAACTACGAGCAGTACTTC,CASSPGLANYEQYF
-,-,TRBJ1-5,TRBV11-1,TGTGCCAGCAGCTTAGACGGAATCAATCAGCCCCAGCATTTT,CASSLDGINQPQHF
-,-,TRBJ1-5,TRBV2,TGTGCCAGCAGTGAAGCAGGGGATACCAATCAGCCCCAGCATTTT,CASSEAGDTNQPQHF
few,-,TRBJ1-6,TRBV10-3,TGTGCCATCAGTGAGGGCAGGCATAATTCACCCCTCCACTTT,CAISEGRHNSPLHF
few,TRBD1,TRBJ2-5,TRBV6-6,TGTGCCAGCAGTCGAAGGAGGGACAGGGGGATGCATGCAGAGACCCAGTACTTC,CASSRRRDRGMHAETQYF
few,-,TRBJ1-2,TRBV6-5,TGTGCCACCTCGGAGGGTACAGGGTTCAACTATGGCTACACCTTC,CATSEGTGFNYGYTF
-,-,TRBJ1-1,TRBV14,TGTGCCAGCAGCCTACAGGGAAACACTGAAGCTTTCTTT,CASSLQGNTEAFF
-,-,TRBJ1-1,TRBV13,TGTGCCAGCAGCCCGGGACGGGGGAACACTGAAGCTTTCTTT,CASSPGRGNTEAFF
-,-,TRBJ1-1,TRBV29-1,TGCAGCGTTGAAACAGCTAGAACAGGAGCTTTCTTT,CSVETARTGAFF
-,-,TRBJ1-4,TRBV28,TGTGCCAGCAGTTTCCTACGAGCCCTCGGGGAAAAACTGTTTTTT,CASSFLRALGEKLFF
few,-,TRBJ1-1,TRBV11-3,TGTGCCAGCAGCTTAGTCTTCGGGGTAAAAGGCACTGAAGCTTTCTTT,CASSLVFGVKGTEAFF